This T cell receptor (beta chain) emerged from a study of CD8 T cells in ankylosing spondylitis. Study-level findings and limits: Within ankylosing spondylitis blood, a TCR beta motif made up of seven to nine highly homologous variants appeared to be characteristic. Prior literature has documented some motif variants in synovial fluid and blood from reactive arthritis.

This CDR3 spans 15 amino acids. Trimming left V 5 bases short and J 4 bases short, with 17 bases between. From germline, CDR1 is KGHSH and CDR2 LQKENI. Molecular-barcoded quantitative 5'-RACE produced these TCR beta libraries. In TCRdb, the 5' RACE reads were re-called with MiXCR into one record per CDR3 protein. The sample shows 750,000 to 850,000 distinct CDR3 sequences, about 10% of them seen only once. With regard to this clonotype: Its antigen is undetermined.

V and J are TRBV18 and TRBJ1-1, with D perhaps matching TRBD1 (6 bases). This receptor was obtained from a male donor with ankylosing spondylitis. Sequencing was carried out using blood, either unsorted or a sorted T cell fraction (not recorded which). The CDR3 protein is CASSIGQMVFTEAFF. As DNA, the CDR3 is TGTGCCAGCTCAATCGGACAGATGGTTTTCACTGAAGCTTTCTTT.